The present T cell receptor (beta chain) was sequenced within a study of T cells in Graves' hyperthyroidism and ophthalmopathy. The study, taken as a whole, reports: Ophthalmopathy and stable hyperthyroidism were told apart by a 13 V-J model.

In its sample, this clonotype was seen many times. Its antigen is still unknown. TCR beta CDR3 regions were amplified from RNA transcripts. The HTBI set primed first-round TCR CDR3 RT-PCR. MiXCR was run by TCRdb on the multiplex PCR reads, yielding one entry per CDR3 protein. The sample holds around 200,000 distinct CDR3 sequences, around 17% seen once. With 2 bases removed from V and 0 bases from J, the gap between germline ends came to 9 bases. Germline CDR1 is MNHEY and CDR2 is SVGAGI. This CDR3 is built from 15 residues. The V call is TRBV6-5, the J call TRBJ2-3; D gene ambiguous. Sequenced: blood. This clonotype was sampled from a middle-aged man with Graves' hyperthyroidism. Written as DNA, the CDR3 is TGTGCCAGCAGTTACAGGGCAGGCAGCACAGATACGCAGTATTTT. Protein product: CASSYRAGSTDTQYF.